The entry below gives a single T cell receptor (beta chain) sequence along with its context. Researchers ran the PCR with 60 Vbeta and 13 Jbeta primers. Generated by immunoSEQ multiplex PCR, the TCRdb table keeps only in-frame clones and is missing some. The data show over 50,000 clones, 60% to 80% seen once. This sample stems from a study of cytomegalovirus exposure and HLA in healthy donors. Study summary: Researchers previously reported finding fewer than 140 million unique TCR beta sequences from around 200 million T cells. The Caucasian-associated ancestry cluster held over 80% of approximately 400 genotyped donors.

Deletions cut 0 bases from V and 0 bases from J, with 13 bases between. The germline V gene has CDR1 SGHKS and CDR2 YYEKEE (reference sequence). The CDR3 contains 18 residues. Sampled while nominally healthy, donors likely had unrecorded immune exposures. Sequencing was done on a sample of PBMCs. The rearrangement links TRBV5-5 to TRBJ2-6, with D possibly TRBD2 on 5 matching bases. The sequence derives from a man between 40 and 49 years old in good health and CMV-seropositive. In nucleotides, the CDR3 is TGTGCCAGCAGCTTGGAATGGACGGGGAGCTCTGGGGCCAACGTCCTGACTTTC. This encodes CASSLEWTGSSGANVLTF.